This T cell receptor beta chain was identified in a study of CD8+CD57+ T cells in acquired aplastic anemia. Findings and caveats of the study: Patients and controls had in common twenty-nine CD8+ CDR3 sequences.

Genomic DNA templated the TCR beta VDJ and CDR3 profiling. One entry per CDR3 protein, called by TCRdb with MiXCR from the reads. This sample carries around 500,000 distinct CDR3 sequences, about a third of them seen once, and the ten largest clones take less than 1%. This clonotype came up a few times. Its specificity is not known. A read error may produce the germline difference seen at one junction end. Germline assignment: CDR1 SGHKS and CDR2 YYEKEE (reference sequence). The CDR3 runs 13 residues. By flow cytometry, patients selected for sequencing had shown an expansion of CD8+CD57+ cells. Every patient had severe acquired aplastic anemia.

The receptor comes from a human donor with aplastic anemia. Sequencing was performed on sorted CD4+, CD8+, or CD8+CD57+ T cells (not recorded which) from PBMCs. The chain joins TRBV5-5 to TRBJ2-7; either TRBD1 or TRBD2 may supply D (5 bases each). The CDR3, as DNA: TGTGCCAGCAGTGGGACCGGGGTCTACGGGCAGTACTTC. This translates into CASSGTGVYGQYF. The full variable domain, rest sourced from reference TRBV5-5 and TRBJ2-7, is DAGVTQSPTHLIKTRGQQVTLRCSPISGHKSVSWYQQVLGQGPQFIFQYYEKEERGRGNFPDRFSARQFPNYSSELNVNALLLGDSALYLCASSGTGVYGQYFGPGTRLTVT.